The text below deals with one TCR beta chain. Authors' data handling: Estimation of nucleated cell counts relied on the amplification of reference gene primers. The data were produced by immunoSEQ multiplex PCR, yet TCRdb's version contains in-frame clones alone and is incomplete. V, J and clone size reflect that table, while D and trimming were determined from the DNA. The top ten clones hold approximately 2.2% of a sample with 250,000 to 300,000 clones, 75% to 90% of them seen once. Germline V gene sequence: CDR1 MNHEY, CDR2 SVGEGT. Losses at the gene ends were 2 bases for V and 1 base for J; bases not matched to a gene: 2. The CDR3 totals 15 residues. This entry belongs to a study of blood T cell repertoires in COVID-19. Study as a whole: Samples came from the United States, Italy and Spain, spanning acute and convalescent COVID-19. Sources were T cells, B-cell-depleted T cells, or PBMCs; the material itself was cDNA or gDNA.

The sequenced sample was peripheral blood. The source of this sequence is a man aged 50 or older with acute or convalescent COVID-19. The rearrangement uses TRBV6-2 or TRBV6-3 and TRBJ2-3; 8 positions agree with TRBD1. The CDR3 nucleotides are TGTGCCAGCAGTTACCCGACAGGGGGCACAGATACGCAGTATTTT. Amino acid sequence: CASSYPTGGTDTQYF.